Below are 24 T cell receptor beta chains sequenced from a single sample in a study of OX40 agonist ivuxolimab in advanced cancers. The assay was immunoSEQ multiplex PCR, and TCRdb's table has in-frame clones only and misses some. The sample lists about 71,000 clones; just under 95% were seen once. This specimen was CD4+ or CD8+ T cells sorted from blood, taken in a trial of the OX40 agonist ivuxolimab. These receptors all stem from an adult with an advanced solid tumor such as melanoma, head and neck, liver or kidney cancer.

CDR3 loop: CASSIAAPGDEQYF. CDR3 bases: TGTGCCAGTAGTATAGCCGCTCCAGGAGACGAGCAGTACTTC. This chain uses TRBV19 with TRBJ2-7; D gene unclear. Germline V gene sequence: CDR1 LNHDA, CDR2 SQIVND (reference sequence). V dropped 1 base and J dropped 5 bases, with 12 bases sitting between them. This CDR3 region has 14 residues. The full variable domain, with the rest looked up from reference TRBV19 and TRBJ2-7, is DGGITQSPKYLFRKEGQNVTLSCEQNLNHDAMYWYRQDPGQGLRLIYYSQIVNDFQKGDIAEGYSVSREKKESFPLTVTSAQKNPTAFYLCASSIAAPGDEQYFGPGTRLTVT.

The chain couples TRBV27 to TRBJ1-3; 7 bases agree with TRBD1. The CDR3 sequence is 15 residues long. V was clipped by 2 bases and J by 2 bases; unmatched bases: 3. Germline CDR1 reads MNHEY; CDR2 reads SMNVEV (reference sequence). CDR3 sequence (DNA): TGTGCCAGCAGTTTAAACAGGGGCCCTGGAAACACCATATATTTT. Protein: CASSLNRGPGNTIYF.

The chain links TRBV19 to TRBJ1-1; TRBD1 agrees at 8 bases. CDR1 and CDR2 from the germline V gene are LNHDA and SQIVND (reference sequence). With 6 bases clipped from V and 0 bases from J, the junction kept 3 bases outside the gene matches. The CDR3 totals 14 residues. CDR3 region: CASRDREMNTEAFF. The DNA of the CDR3 is TGTGCCAGTAGGGACAGGGAAATGAACACTGAAGCTTTCTTT.

The V gene is TRBV27, the J gene TRBJ1-5; the D gene is possibly TRBD1 (6 bases). V gave up 3 bases and J gave up 6 bases, with 12 bases separating them. The germline V gene has CDR1 MNHEY and CDR2 SMNVEV (reference sequence). This CDR3 is 14 amino acids long. In DNA, the CDR3 is TGTGCCAGCAGTTTCTCAGGGGAGGGTCAGCCCCAGCATTTT. Protein sequence: CASSFSGEGQPQHF.

This rearrangement joins TRBV7-2 to TRBJ2-4, with D unclear. Germline V gene lookup returns CDR1 SGHTA and CDR2 FQGNSA. This CDR3 has 18 amino acids. The V end was cut by 5 bases, the J end by 5 bases, with 25 bases between. The CDR3 protein is CASSPPSSSAASENIQYF. In nucleotides, the CDR3 is TGTGCCAGCAGCCCCCCCTCGTCAAGCGCCGCCTCAGAAAACATTCAGTACTTC.

The chain uses TRBV28 and TRBJ2-7; no firm D call. V was trimmed by 3 bases and J by 0 bases, leaving 12 bases between them. The CDR3 totals 15 residues. The V gene's germline CDR1 is MDHEN and CDR2 SYDVKM. In DNA, the CDR3 is TGTGCCAGCAGTTTGGGCCAGGCCCTCTCCTACGAGCAGTACTTC. Amino acids: CASSLGQALSYEQYF.

The chain links TRBV5-4 to TRBJ2-2; perhaps D is TRBD1 or TRBD2 (6 bases each). Germline CDR1 reads SGHNT; CDR2 reads YYREEE (reference sequence). The CDR3 runs 16 residues. The V end was cut by 3 bases, the J end by 3 bases, with 15 bases between. The CDR3 reads CASSSEGDTDTGELFF. In DNA form, the CDR3 reads TGTGCCAGCAGCTCGGAGGGGGATACGGACACCGGGGAGCTGTTTTTT. The complete variable domain, with remaining parts taken from reference TRBV5-4 and TRBJ2-2, reads ETGVTQSPTHLIKTRGQQVTLRCSSQSGHNTVSWYQQALGQGPQFIFQYYREEENGRGNFPPRFSGLQFPNYSSELNVNALELDDSALYLCASSSEGDTDTGELFFGEGSRLTVL.

The chain is built from TRBV7-8 and TRBJ2-7; no clear D gene. CDR3 length: 15 amino acids. Looked up from germline, CDR1 is SGHVS and CDR2 is FQNEAQ. V was shortened by 1 base and J by 3 bases, with 13 bases between the two germline ends. The CDR3 DNA sequence: TGTGCCAGCAGCTTAGTGGAAGGACCCCTCTACGAGCAGTACTTC. It translates to CASSLVEGPLYEQYF.

Details on this clone: The germline gene is not matched at one end of the junction; a read error may be the cause. The rearrangement joins TRBV7-7 to TRBJ2-5; 8 bases are a match to TRBD2. This CDR3 is built from 19 residues. CDR1 is SSHAT and CDR2 is FNYEAQ in the germline V gene (reference sequence). CDR3 amino acids: CASSLSSSGRYRYQETQYF. DNA for the CDR3: TGTGCTAGCAGCTTATCATCCAGCGGGAGATACCGGTACCAAGAGACCCAGTACTTC. The full variable domain, its missing parts supplied by reference TRBV7-7 and TRBJ2-5, is GAGVSQSPRYKVTKRGQDVTLRCDPISSHATLYWYQQALGQGPEFLTYFNYEAQPDKSGLPSDRFSAERPEGSISTLTIQRTEQRDSAMYRCASSLSSSGRYRYQETQYFGPGTRLLVL.

This clone has just a few counts. V and J are TRBV19 and TRBJ1-2; the D gene is possibly TRBD1 (6 bases). V was clipped by 5 bases and J by 6 bases, with 13 bases between them. Germline lookup yields CDR1 LNHDA and CDR2 SQIVND (reference sequence). The CDR3 contains 13 residues. CDR3 sequence reads: CASSGTGWDGYTF. In DNA form, the CDR3 reads TGTGCCAGTAGTGGTACAGGGTGGGATGGCTACACCTTC. Complete variable domain (other parts from reference TRBV19 and TRBJ1-2): DGGITQSPKYLFRKEGQNVTLSCEQNLNHDAMYWYRQDPGQGLRLIYYSQIVNDFQKGDIAEGYSVSREKKESFPLTVTSAQKNPTAFYLCASSGTGWDGYTFGSGTRLTVV.

The rearrangement joins TRBV7-9 to TRBJ1-3; possibly TRBD1 for D (6 bases). Looked up from germline, CDR1 is SEHNR and CDR2 is FQNEAQ (reference sequence). V gave up 5 bases and J gave up 4 bases, with 15 bases separating them. CDR3 size: 15 residues. CDR3 residues: CASSASQGTGNTIYF. In nucleotides, the CDR3 is TGTGCCAGCAGCGCCAGCCAGGGGACGGGAAACACCATATATTTT.

This chain connects TRBV6-1 to TRBJ1-4; the match to TRBD1 covers 7 bases. Germline trimming cut 5 bases from V and 4 bases from J; bases unmatched to any gene: 4. CDR1 MNHNS and CDR2 SASEGT come from the germline V gene. The CDR3 has 14 residues. CDR3 coding DNA: TGTGCCAGCAGTTGGACAGGAGTTAATGAAAAACTGTTTTTT. The encoded protein is CASSWTGVNEKLFF.

The chain uses TRBV15 and TRBJ2-2, with 9 bases that match TRBD2. Per the germline V gene, CDR1 is LNHNV and CDR2 is YYDKDF (reference sequence). The CDR3 runs to 17 residues. Losses at the gene ends were 0 bases for V and 3 bases for J; bases not matched to a gene: 5. The CDR3 is CATSRDPAGGYTGELFF. CDR3 nucleotides: TGTGCCACCAGCAGAGATCCAGCGGGAGGATACACCGGGGAGCTGTTTTTT.

The chain has TRBV6-4 and TRBJ2-7; TRBD1 or TRBD2 may be the D gene (5 bases each). V lost 0 bases and J 7 bases, leaving 16 bases between the germline ends. The V gene's germline CDR1 is MRHNA and CDR2 SNTAGT. CDR3 length equals 15 residues. The CDR3 DNA sequence: TGTGCCAGCAGTGACTCTGGGGCAGGACTGGAGGAGCAGTACTTC. Translating gives CASSDSGAGLEEQYF.

The rearrangement joins TRBV6-5 to TRBJ2-1; 8 nucleotides match TRBD1. The CDR3 runs 13 residues. The germline V gene has CDR1 MNHEY and CDR2 SVGAGI. Germline trimming cut 2 bases from V and 12 bases from J; bases unmatched to any gene: 6. CDR3 in amino acids: CASSYEGQGWQFF. DNA for the CDR3: TGTGCCAGCAGTTACGAAGGACAGGGTTGGCAGTTCTTC.

The chain is built from TRBV4-3 and TRBJ1-4; D unclear. Trimming took 0 bases from V and 3 from J, leaving 11 bases between them. The CDR3 totals 16 residues. The germline gives CDR1 LGHNA, CDR2 YSLEER. CDR3: CASSQDRGLANEKLFF. CDR3 bases: TGCGCCAGCAGCCAAGATCGCGGCCTTGCTAATGAAAAACTGTTTTTT.

V gene TRBV27 combines with J gene TRBJ2-1; a possible D gene is TRBD2 (6 bases). Germline loops: CDR1 MNHEY, CDR2 SMNVEV (reference sequence). The CDR3 spans 15 residues. V shed 3 bases and J shed 6 bases, with 15 bases lying between them. CDR3: CASSFNSGAGNEQFF. DNA of the CDR3: TGTGCCAGCAGTTTCAATAGCGGCGCGGGCAATGAGCAGTTCTTC.

This clone was picked up a small number of times. This chain uses TRBV9 with TRBJ1-1; D gene ambiguous. The germline CDR1 and CDR2 sequences are SGDLS and YYNGEE. This CDR3 has 12 amino acids. V shed 4 bases and J shed 4 bases, with 8 bases lying between them. CDR3 sequence: CASSLSGTEAFF. For the CDR3, the DNA is TGTGCCAGCAGCCTGTCGGGCACTGAAGCTTTCTTT.

J is TRBJ2-3 and V is TRBV9; D not resolved. V gave up 4 bases and J gave up 4 bases, with 13 bases separating them. The CDR3 length is 14 residues. Per the germline V gene, CDR1 is SGDLS and CDR2 is YYNGEE. CDR3 sequence reads: CASSPESSADTQYF. The CDR3 DNA sequence: TGTGCCAGCAGCCCCGAGTCCAGCGCAGATACGCAGTATTTT.

This chain uses TRBV18 with TRBJ2-2, with D uncertain. Germline CDR1 reads KGHSH; CDR2 reads LQKENI. V lost 3 bases to trimming and J lost 3 bases, with 8 bases between them. This CDR3 has 14 residues. The CDR3 nucleotides are TGTGCCAGCTCACCCACGGCCGACACCGGGGAGCTGTTTTTT. Its protein product is CASSPTADTGELFF.

V gene TRBV4-3 combines with J gene TRBJ1-2; D may be TRBD1 (6 bases). The CDR3 totals 13 residues. Germline CDR1 and CDR2: LGHNA and YSLEER. V was shortened by 4 bases and J by 4 bases, with 10 bases between the two germline ends. CDR3 nucleotide sequence: TGCGCCAGCAGCCCACGAGGGGGCTATGGCTACACCTTC. Translation: CASSPRGGYGYTF.

The V and J genes are TRBV7-2 and TRBJ2-2; D may be TRBD1 (6 bases). The germline V and J ends were trimmed by 4 bases and 7 bases, with 13 bases remaining between them. The CDR3 runs 14 residues. Germline loops: CDR1 SGHTA, CDR2 FQGNSA. The CDR3 region has the DNA TGTGCCAGCAGCTCCCTGGGGGCGGGCGGGGAGCTGTTTTTT. It specifies CASSSLGAGGELFF. The variable domain in full, with the rest retrieved from reference TRBV7-2 and TRBJ2-2, is GAGVSQSPSNKVTEKGKDVELRCDPISGHTALYWYRQSLGQGLEFLIYFQGNSAPDKSGLPSDRFSAERTGGSVSTLTIQRTQQEDSAVYLCASSSLGAGGELFFGEGSRLTVL.

The V and J genes are TRBV5-8 and TRBJ2-1, with 9 bases fitting TRBD1. The germline CDR1 and CDR2 sequences are SGHTS and YDEGEE. The junction had 4 bases not matched to a gene; V was cut back by 4 bases and J by 2 bases. The CDR3 is 15 residues long. The CDR3 region is CASSPTGGPYNEQFF. The CDR3, as DNA: TGTGCCAGCAGCCCCACAGGGGGCCCCTACAATGAGCAGTTCTTC. Using reference TRBV5-8 and TRBJ2-1 for the parts outside the CDR3, the full variable domain is EAGVTQSPTHLIKTRGQQATLRCSPISGHTSVYWYQQALGLGLQFLLWYDEGEERNRGNFPPRFSGRQFPNYSSELNVNALELEDSALYLCASSPTGGPYNEQFFGPGTRLTVL.

This clone has a single count. The J gene is TRBJ2-2, the V gene TRBV5-1, with 7 bases that match TRBD2. The junction had 10 bases not matched to a gene; V was cut back by 4 bases and J by 4 bases. Germline CDR1 is SGHRS and CDR2 is YFSETQ. The CDR3 has 16 residues. As DNA, the CDR3 is TGCGCCAGCAGCGATCCGGCGGGAGTTGGCACCGGGGAGCTGTTTTTT. This translates into CASSDPAGVGTGELFF.